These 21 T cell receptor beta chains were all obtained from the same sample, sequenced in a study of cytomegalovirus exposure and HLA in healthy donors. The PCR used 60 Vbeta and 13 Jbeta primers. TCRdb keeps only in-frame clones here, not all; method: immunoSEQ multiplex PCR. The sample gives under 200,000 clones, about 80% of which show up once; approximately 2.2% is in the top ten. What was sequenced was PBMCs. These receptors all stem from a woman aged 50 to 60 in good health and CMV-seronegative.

As DNA, the CDR3 is TGTGCCAGTAGTATAAAGCGGGAGCCCACAGATACGCAGTATTTT. This sequence encodes CASSIKREPTDTQYF. V is TRBV19 and J is TRBJ2-3; 8 nucleotides match TRBD2. CDR3 size: 15 residues. CDR1 LNHDA and CDR2 SQIVND come from the germline V gene (reference sequence). Trimming at V came to 2 bases and at J to 2 bases, leaving 3 bases not matched to a gene.

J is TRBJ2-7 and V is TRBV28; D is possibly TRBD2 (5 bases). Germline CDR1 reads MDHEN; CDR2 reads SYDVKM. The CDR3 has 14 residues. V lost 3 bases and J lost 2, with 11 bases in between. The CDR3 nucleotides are TGTGCCAGCAGTTTCGTGGACGGGACCTACGAGCAGTACTTC. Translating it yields CASSFVDGTYEQYF.

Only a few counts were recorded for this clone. The CDR3 sequence is CATQGQGDTQYF. The CDR3, as DNA: TGTGCCACTCAGGGGCAGGGAGATACGCAGTATTTT. The chain links TRBV28 to TRBJ2-3; possible D gene TRBD1, 6 bases. Trimming took 10 bases from V and 5 from J, leaving 13 bases between them. The CDR3 is 12 residues long. The germline gives CDR1 MDHEN, CDR2 SYDVKM.

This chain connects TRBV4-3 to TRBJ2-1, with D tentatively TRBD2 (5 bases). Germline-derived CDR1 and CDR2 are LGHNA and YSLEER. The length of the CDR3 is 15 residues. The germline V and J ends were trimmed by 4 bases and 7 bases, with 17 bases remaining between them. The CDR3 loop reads CASSLARGAVNEQFF. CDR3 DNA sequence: TGCGCCAGCAGCCTCGCACGGGGAGCGGTGAATGAGCAGTTCTTC.

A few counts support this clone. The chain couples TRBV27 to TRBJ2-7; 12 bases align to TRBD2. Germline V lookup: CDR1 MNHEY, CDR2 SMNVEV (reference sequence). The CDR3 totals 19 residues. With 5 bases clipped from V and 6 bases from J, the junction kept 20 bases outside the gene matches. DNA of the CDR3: TGTGCCAGCAGTCCCGGCCCGAAACGGACTAGCGGGATTGGAGGCGAGCAGTACTTC. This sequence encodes CASSPGPKRTSGIGGEQYF.

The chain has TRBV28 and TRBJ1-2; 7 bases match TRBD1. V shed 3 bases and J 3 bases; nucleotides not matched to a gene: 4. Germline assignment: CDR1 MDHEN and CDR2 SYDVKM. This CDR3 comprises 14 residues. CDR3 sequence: CASSLMGQYYGYTF. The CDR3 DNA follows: TGTGCCAGCAGTTTGATGGGACAGTACTATGGCTACACCTTC.

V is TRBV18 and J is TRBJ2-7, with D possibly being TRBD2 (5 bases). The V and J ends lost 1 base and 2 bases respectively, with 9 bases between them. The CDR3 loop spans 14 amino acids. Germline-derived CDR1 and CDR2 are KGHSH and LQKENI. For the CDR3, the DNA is TGTGCCAGCTCACCACGACGGGATACCTACGAGCAGTACTTC. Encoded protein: CASSPRRDTYEQYF.

In DNA, the CDR3 is TGCGCCAGCGGTGGACAGACTAACACCGGGGAGCTGTTTTTT. Protein: CASGGQTNTGELFF. The J gene is TRBJ2-2, the V gene TRBV5-1, with D perhaps TRBD1 (6 bases). Per germline, CDR1 SGHRS and CDR2 YFSETQ. The CDR3 is 14 amino acids. The V and J ends lost 7 bases and 2 bases respectively, with 12 bases between them.

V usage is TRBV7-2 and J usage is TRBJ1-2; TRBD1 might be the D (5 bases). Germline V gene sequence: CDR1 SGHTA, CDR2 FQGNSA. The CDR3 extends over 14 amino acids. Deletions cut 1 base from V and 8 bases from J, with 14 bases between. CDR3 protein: CASSLGAGPDGYTF. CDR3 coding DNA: TGTGCCAGCAGCTTAGGTGCGGGGCCGGACGGCTACACCTTC.

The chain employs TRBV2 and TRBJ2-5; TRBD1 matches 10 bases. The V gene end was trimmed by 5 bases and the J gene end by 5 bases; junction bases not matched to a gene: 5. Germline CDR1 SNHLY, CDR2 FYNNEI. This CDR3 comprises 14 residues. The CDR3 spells CASSFLTGGETQYF. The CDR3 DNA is TGTGCCAGCAGTTTCCTGACAGGGGGCGAGACCCAGTACTTC.

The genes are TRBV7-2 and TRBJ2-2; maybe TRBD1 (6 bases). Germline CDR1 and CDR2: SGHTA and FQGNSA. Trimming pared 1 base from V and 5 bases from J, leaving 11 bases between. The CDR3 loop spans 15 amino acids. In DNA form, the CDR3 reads TGTGCCAGCAGCTTAGTTTTAGGGGGTACCGGGGAGCTGTTTTTT. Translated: CASSLVLGGTGELFF.

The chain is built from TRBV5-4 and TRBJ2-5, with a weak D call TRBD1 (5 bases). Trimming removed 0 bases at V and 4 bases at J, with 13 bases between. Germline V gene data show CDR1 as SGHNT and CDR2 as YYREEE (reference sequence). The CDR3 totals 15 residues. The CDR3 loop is CASSLGDRGSETQYF. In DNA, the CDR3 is TGTGCCAGCAGCTTGGGTGATAGGGGCTCAGAGACCCAGTACTTC.

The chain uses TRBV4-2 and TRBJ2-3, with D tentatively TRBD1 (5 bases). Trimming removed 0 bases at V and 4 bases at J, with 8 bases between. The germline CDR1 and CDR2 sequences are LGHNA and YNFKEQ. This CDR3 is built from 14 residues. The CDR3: CASSQEGLSDTQYF. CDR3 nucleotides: TGTGCCAGCAGCCAAGAGGGGCTGTCAGATACGCAGTATTTT.

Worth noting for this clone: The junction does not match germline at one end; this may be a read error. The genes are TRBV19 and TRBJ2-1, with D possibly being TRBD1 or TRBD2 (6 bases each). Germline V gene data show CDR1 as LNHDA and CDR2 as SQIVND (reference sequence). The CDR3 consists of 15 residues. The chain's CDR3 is CASRIGGLRYNEQFF. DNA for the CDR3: TGTGCCAGTAGGATAGGGGGGCTAAGGTACAATGAGCAGTTCTTC.

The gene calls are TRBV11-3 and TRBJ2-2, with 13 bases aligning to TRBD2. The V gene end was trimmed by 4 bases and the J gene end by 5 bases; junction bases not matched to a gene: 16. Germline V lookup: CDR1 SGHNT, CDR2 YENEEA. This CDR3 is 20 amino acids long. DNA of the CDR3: TGTGCCAGCAGCTGGGGGTCAAGACTAGCGGGAGGCCCGGGAACCGGGGAGCTGTTTTTT. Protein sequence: CASSWGSRLAGGPGTGELFF.

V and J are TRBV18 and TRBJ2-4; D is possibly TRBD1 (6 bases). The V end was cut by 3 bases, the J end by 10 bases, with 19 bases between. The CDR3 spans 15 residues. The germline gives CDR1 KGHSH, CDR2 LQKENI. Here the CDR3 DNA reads TGTGCCAGCTCACCGGACCCTCGGGACAACTCGATTCAGTACTTC. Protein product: CASSPDPRDNSIQYF.

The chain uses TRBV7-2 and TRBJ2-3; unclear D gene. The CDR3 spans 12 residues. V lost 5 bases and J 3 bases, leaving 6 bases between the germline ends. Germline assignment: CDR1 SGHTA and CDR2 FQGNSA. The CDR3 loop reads CASSPHTDTQYF. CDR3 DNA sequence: TGTGCCAGCAGCCCCCATACAGATACGCAGTATTTT.

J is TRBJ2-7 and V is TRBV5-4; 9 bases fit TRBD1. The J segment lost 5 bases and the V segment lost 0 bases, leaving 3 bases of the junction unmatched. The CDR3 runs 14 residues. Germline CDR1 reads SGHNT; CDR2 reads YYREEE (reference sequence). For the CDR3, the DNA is TGTGCCAGCAGCTTGGGAAGGACAGGGGACGAGCAGTACTTC. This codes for CASSLGRTGDEQYF.

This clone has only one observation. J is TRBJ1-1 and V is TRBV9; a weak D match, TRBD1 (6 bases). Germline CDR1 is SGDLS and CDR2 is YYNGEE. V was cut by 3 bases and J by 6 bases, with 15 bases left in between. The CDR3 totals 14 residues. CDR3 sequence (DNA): TGTGCCAGCAGCGCCGAGGGGGTCCGCCCTGAAGCTTTCTTT. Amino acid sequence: CASSAEGVRPEAFF.

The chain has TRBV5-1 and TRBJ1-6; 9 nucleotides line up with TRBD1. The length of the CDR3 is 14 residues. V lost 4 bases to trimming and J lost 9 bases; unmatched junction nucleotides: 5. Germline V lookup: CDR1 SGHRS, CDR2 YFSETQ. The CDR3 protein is CASSPDRGSSPLHF. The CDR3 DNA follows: TGCGCCAGCAGCCCCGACAGGGGGTCTTCACCCCTCCACTTT.

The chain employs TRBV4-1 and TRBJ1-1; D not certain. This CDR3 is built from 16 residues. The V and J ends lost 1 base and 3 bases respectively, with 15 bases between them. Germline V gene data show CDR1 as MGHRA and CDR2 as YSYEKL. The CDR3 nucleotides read TGCGCCAGCAGCCAAGTGGTTGAGCCAACGGACACTGAAGCTTTCTTT. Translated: CASSQVVEPTDTEAFF.